This T cell receptor (beta chain) was identified during a study of a mutant IDH1 vaccine in newly diagnosed glioma. Assay used: immunoSEQ multiplex PCR; TCRdb lists only in-frame clones, some missing. The profile shows 50,000 to 70,000 clones, about 81% of them singletons. The time point was: week 23, last vaccination. Doses consisted of 300 ug of mutant IDH1 20-mer peptide each, paired with topical imiquimod. As concerns this clone: Its antigen is still unknown.

CDR3 size: 16 residues. Germline CDR1 is LNHNV and CDR2 is YYDKDF (reference sequence). V was cut by 0 bases and J by 1 base, with 9 bases left in between. The V gene is TRBV15, the J gene TRBJ2-2; D is unclear. This specimen consisted of PBMCs, obtained from a glioma patient whose treatment included an IDH1 peptide vaccine. The source is a woman aged 40 to 50 with glioma. Some clones in this sample may be carry-over from other donors' samples. The chain's CDR3 is CATSREAPGNTGELFF. CDR3 nucleotide sequence: TGTGCCACCAGCAGAGAGGCACCTGGGAACACCGGGGAGCTGTTTTTT.